Below are 17 T cell receptor beta chains sequenced from a single sample in a study of T-cell reconstitution after alpha-beta-depleted transplantation in children. Using unique molecular identifiers, the investigators prepared the TCRbeta library. TCRdb ran MiXCR on the PCR reads and lists one entry per CDR3 protein. The sample holds more than 300,000 distinct CDR3 sequences, about a sixth seen once. The source material was PBMCs, mostly from graft donor cells, sampled 360 days after TCRalphabeta/CD19-depleted stem cell transplant. The receptors originated from a male patient aged 2 to 9 who had a stem cell transplant for acute lymphoblastic leukemia, so the T cells may come from the graft donor.

This clonotype showed up many times. V gene TRBV29-1 combines with J gene TRBJ2-1; 8 bases map to TRBD2. After removal of 8 bases from V and 6 bases from J, the junction contained 12 bases not matched to a gene. Per germline, CDR1 SQVTM and CDR2 ANQGSEA. This CDR3 has 14 amino acids. CDR3 sequence (DNA): TGCAGCCCGGAAGCGGGAGAAATCTCCAATGAGCAGTTCTTC. This gives the protein CSPEAGEISNEQFF.

The gene calls are TRBV5-1 and TRBJ2-7; a weak D match, TRBD1 (6 bases). This CDR3 is built from 14 residues. Between the trimmed V and J ends, which lost 7 bases and 6 bases, there was a span of 20 bases. Germline V gene lookup returns CDR1 SGHRS and CDR2 YFSETQ. DNA of the CDR3: TGCGCCAGCTGCCCAGGACAGCAAAGCACCGAGCAGTACTTC. Translation: CASCPGQQSTEQYF.

This chain connects TRBV30 to TRBJ2-3, with 9 bases identical to TRBD2. Germline V gene sequence: CDR1 GTSNPN, CDR2 SVGIG (reference sequence). V shed 2 bases, J shed 4 bases, and the junction held 7 bases outside the gene matches. This CDR3 is built from 15 residues. CDR3 DNA: TGTGCCTGGAGTCAATTAGCGGGAGCCTCAGATACGCAGTATTTT. Amino acids: CAWSQLAGASDTQYF.

This clonotype has more than one count but fewer than ten. The chain has TRBV20-1 and TRBJ2-3; D is perhaps TRBD2 (5 bases). Per the germline V gene, CDR1 is DFQATT and CDR2 is SNEGSKA (reference sequence). The CDR3 runs to 12 residues. V was cut by 7 bases and J by 4 bases, with 12 bases left in between. CDR3 amino acids: CSGLAGPDTQYF. The CDR3, as DNA: TGCAGTGGCCTAGCCGGGCCAGATACGCAGTATTTT.

This chain links TRBV4-1 with TRBJ2-7; TRBD1 aligns across 8 bases. Germline CDR1 is MGHRA and CDR2 is YSYEKL. Trimming at V came to 1 base and at J to 3 bases, leaving 5 bases not matched to a gene. The CDR3 has 15 amino acids. The CDR3 protein is CASSQGGTGLYEQYF. Written as DNA, the CDR3 is TGCGCCAGCAGCCAAGGAGGGACAGGCCTCTACGAGCAGTACTTC.

This clonotype has more than one count but fewer than ten. Written as DNA, the CDR3 is TGTGCCAGCAGCCGTACAGGGGGCGATGGCTACACCTTC. Residues: CASSRTGGDGYTF. The V gene is TRBV6-1, the J gene TRBJ1-2; 9 bases agree with TRBD1. J was trimmed by 6 bases and V by 6 bases; bases with no gene match: 5. Germline CDR1 is MNHNS and CDR2 is SASEGT. The CDR3 spans 13 residues.

The chain joins TRBV10-3 to TRBJ2-6; D not certain. The CDR3 is 19 residues long. CDR1 and CDR2 (germline): ENHRY, SYGVKD. V lost 0 bases to trimming and J lost 0 bases, with 15 bases between them. CDR3 DNA: TGTGCCATCAGTGAGTCGACCAGTAAAGGGTCCTCTGGGGCCAACGTCCTGACTTTC. It codes for CAISESTSKGSSGANVLTF.

This rearrangement joins TRBV7-8 to TRBJ2-1; the D call may be TRBD1 or TRBD2 (5 bases each). The length of the CDR3 is 16 residues. Germline V gene data show CDR1 as SGHVS and CDR2 as FQNEAQ. The V and J ends lost 1 base and 0 bases respectively, with 10 bases between them. The CDR3 DNA follows: TGTGCCAGCAGCTTAGTCCTTGGGGGCTCCTACAATGAGCAGTTCTTC. Encoded protein: CASSLVLGGSYNEQFF.

This clonotype was picked up a small number of times. The gene calls are TRBV10-3 and TRBJ2-5; D is unclear. The germline V gene has CDR1 ENHRY and CDR2 SYGVKD. CDR3 length: 13 amino acids. Trimming shortened V by 3 bases and J by 0 bases, and 5 bases separated the two germline ends. The CDR3 region is CAISDPNQETQYF. CDR3 nucleotides: TGTGCCATCAGTGACCCAAACCAAGAGACCCAGTACTTC.

The sample holds a few counts of this clonotype. V usage is TRBV19 and J usage is TRBJ2-5; possibly TRBD1 or TRBD2 for D (6 bases each). V was trimmed by 7 bases and J by 1 base, leaving 22 bases between them. The CDR3 consists of 17 residues. Germline CDR1 is LNHDA and CDR2 is SQIVND (reference sequence). The DNA of the CDR3 is TGTGCCAGTACCCCACCGGCAGGGAAGGGGGGCCAAGAGACCCAGTACTTC. It translates to CASTPPAGKGGQETQYF.

This clonotype was seen more than once but under ten times. This chain links TRBV30 with TRBJ2-2; no firm D call. Between the trimmed V and J ends, which lost 0 bases and 5 bases, there was a span of 4 bases. The germline gives CDR1 GTSNPN, CDR2 SVGIG (reference sequence). The length of the CDR3 is 12 residues. The CDR3 reads CAWSVFTGELFF. CDR3 bases: TGTGCCTGGAGTGTGTTTACCGGGGAGCTGTTTTTT.

The chain carries TRBV20-1 and TRBJ1-5, with 9 bases lining up with TRBD1. CDR3 length equals 15 residues. The ends lost 6 bases at V and 4 bases at J; junction bases unmatched: 10. CDR1 and CDR2 from the germline V gene are DFQATT and SNEGSKA (reference sequence). The CDR3 DNA reads as TGCAGTGCCATAACCCATGGACAGGGGAATCAGCCCCAGCATTTT. It yields the protein CSAITHGQGNQPQHF.

The chain combines TRBV12-3 or TRBV12-4 with TRBJ2-7; TRBD1 matches 7 bases. J lost 0 bases, V lost 4 bases, and 9 bases had no gene match. The CDR3 is made up of 16 amino acids. This CDR3 reads CASSSRDRFSSYEQYF. CDR3 nucleotides: TGTGCCAGCAGTTCCCGGGACAGATTCAGCTCCTACGAGCAGTACTTC.

The chain couples TRBV20-1 to TRBJ1-2; TRBD1 is a possible D gene (5 bases). The CDR3 consists of 14 residues. The V end was cut by 5 bases, the J end by 8 bases, with 21 bases between. Germline V gene lookup returns CDR1 DFQATT and CDR2 SNEGSKA (reference sequence). DNA for the CDR3: TGCAGTGCTGGATTCCGGGACCCCCCGGGGGGCTACACCTTC. Translating it yields CSAGFRDPPGGYTF.

The chain recombines TRBV4-1 with TRBJ2-1; the match to TRBD2 covers 10 bases. V lost 1 base and J lost 9; bases outside the gene matches: 9. The CDR3 is 16 residues long. CDR1 is MGHRA and CDR2 is YSYEKL in the germline V gene. This chain's CDR3 is CASSQGRPSGSSEQFF. The CDR3 coding sequence is TGCGCCAGCAGCCAAGGTCGGCCTAGCGGGAGTAGTGAGCAGTTCTTC.

The chain carries TRBV28 and TRBJ1-6, with a weak D call TRBD1 (5 bases). The CDR3 has 15 amino acids. V was shortened by 6 bases and J by 9 bases, with 18 bases between the two germline ends. Germline CDR1 is MDHEN and CDR2 is SYDVKM. The CDR3 sequence: CASSFPDRSLSPLHF. The DNA for the CDR3 is TGTGCCAGCAGCTTCCCCGACAGAAGCCTTTCACCCCTCCACTTT.

The chain recombines TRBV20-1 with TRBJ2-3; D unresolved. V lost 3 bases to trimming and J lost 2 bases, with 15 bases between them. The CDR3 spans 15 residues. CDR1 is DFQATT and CDR2 is SNEGSKA in the germline V gene (reference sequence). The CDR3 bases are TGCAGTGCTAGTAGAGCCCCCTTTGCCACAGATACGCAGTATTTT. It translates to CSASRAPFATDTQYF.